This passage covers 25 T cell receptor beta chains from one sample sequenced in a study of cytomegalovirus exposure and HLA in healthy donors. In the PCR, 60 Vbeta and 13 Jbeta primers were used. Measured with immunoSEQ multiplex PCR; TCRdb has only the in-frame clones, and not every one. This table has around 100,000 clones, 70% to 90% appearing once. Material: PBMCs. The receptors were sampled from a woman between 18 and 29 years old in good health and CMV-seropositive.

A few counts support this clone. The V and J genes are TRBV6-5 and TRBJ2-1; D is possibly TRBD1 (5 bases). The V end lost 5 bases, the J end lost 0 bases, and 11 bases lay between the germline ends. Germline CDR1 reads MNHEY; CDR2 reads SVGAGI. This CDR3 comprises 15 residues. The CDR3 bases are TGTGCCAGCAGTAGGGGCCTCAGCTCCTACAATGAGCAGTTCTTC. Its protein product is CASSRGLSSYNEQFF.

The J gene is TRBJ2-6, the V gene TRBV28; TRBD2 agrees at 7 bases. The germline V gene has CDR1 MDHEN and CDR2 SYDVKM. The junction had 5 bases not matched to a gene; V was cut back by 2 bases and J by 4 bases. The CDR3 is 16 amino acids. The CDR3 sequence is CASSLEAGTGANVLTF. The CDR3 nucleotides are TGTGCCAGCAGTTTAGAAGCGGGAACCGGGGCCAACGTCCTGACTTTC.

V is TRBV7-8 and J is TRBJ1-4; 10 bases are shared with TRBD1. The CDR3 consists of 16 residues. With V trimmed by 1 base and J by 7 bases, 6 bases remained unmatched. CDR1 and CDR2 from the germline V gene are SGHVS and FQNEAQ. The CDR3 DNA is TGTGCCAGCAGCTTAGTAGACAGGGGGCGCGGTGAAAAACTGTTTTTT. This encodes CASSLVDRGRGEKLFF. Full variable domain (rest looked up from reference TRBV7-8 and TRBJ1-4): GAGVSQSPRYKVAKRGQDVALRCDPISGHVSLFWYQQALGQGPEFLTYFQNEAQLDKSGLPSDRFFAERPEGSVSTLKIQRTQQEDSAVYLCASSLVDRGRGEKLFFGSGTQLSVL.

This clone has a handful of counts. CDR3: CASSQVGNDEQFF. CDR3 DNA sequence: TGCGCCAGCAGCCAGGTGGGCAATGATGAGCAGTTCTTC. This chain connects TRBV4-1 to TRBJ2-1; D uncertain. Germline V CDR1 and CDR2: MGHRA, YSYEKL. Trimming removed 3 bases from V and 8 bases from J, with 11 bases in between. The CDR3 is made up of 13 amino acids.

The rearrangement uses TRBV6-1 and TRBJ1-5; D gene unclear. CDR1 MNHNS and CDR2 SASEGT come from the germline V gene. V was shortened by 6 bases and J by 5 bases, with 14 bases between the two germline ends. The CDR3 extends over 14 amino acids. The CDR3 DNA sequence: TGTGCCAGCAGCCCGGAGGGATACTATCAGCCCCAGCATTTT. It translates to CASSPEGYYQPQHF.

The chain links TRBV15 to TRBJ2-1; maybe TRBD2 (5 bases). Germline V lookup: CDR1 LNHNV, CDR2 YYDKDF (reference sequence). V was trimmed by 1 base and J by 10 bases, leaving 14 bases between them. The CDR3 extends over 14 amino acids. The CDR3 sequence: CATSRGVPRAEQFF. The CDR3 region has the DNA TGTGCCACCAGCAGAGGGGTTCCGCGGGCGGAGCAGTTCTTC.

This clone was observed a handful of times. Within the sample, other DNA sequences also encode this same CDR3. The chain couples TRBV6-5 to TRBJ2-1; D is perhaps TRBD1 (5 bases). Trimming removed 6 bases from V and 0 bases from J, with 12 bases in between. CDR1 and CDR2 from the germline V gene are MNHEY and SVGAGI. The CDR3 extends over 15 amino acids. CDR3 sequence (DNA): TGTGCCAGCAGCAGAGACAGAAGCTCCTACAATGAGCAGTTCTTC. This encodes CASSRDRSSYNEQFF.

This chain uses TRBV15 with TRBJ2-7; 13 bases match TRBD2. CDR1 and CDR2 (germline): LNHNV, YYDKDF (reference sequence). This CDR3 contains 19 residues. J lost 3 bases, V lost 1 base, and 12 bases had no gene match. This CDR3 is CATSRVALAGGPLFYEQYF. CDR3 nucleotides: TGTGCCACCAGCAGAGTGGCACTAGCGGGAGGGCCGCTATTCTACGAGCAGTACTTC.

The V gene is TRBV6-5, the J gene TRBJ1-1; D is ambiguous. The V and J ends lost 2 bases and 1 base respectively, with 11 bases between them. The CDR3 has 15 residues. Germline V gives CDR1 MNHEY, CDR2 SVGAGI. CDR3 DNA: TGTGCCAGCAGTTACGCATATCGACAGAACACTGAAGCTTTCTTT. Its translation is CASSYAYRQNTEAFF.

The J gene is TRBJ2-3, the V gene TRBV18; 11 nucleotides match TRBD2. Trimming took 3 bases from V and 2 from J; bases not matched to a gene: 4. There are 16 residues in the CDR3. CDR1 KGHSH and CDR2 LQKENI come from the germline V gene. The CDR3 spells CASSPILAGDTDTQYF. As DNA, the CDR3 is TGTGCCAGCTCACCTATACTAGCGGGGGACACAGATACGCAGTATTTT.

This rearrangement joins TRBV6-6 to TRBJ2-3; unclear D gene. The ends were cut back, 0 bases at V and 5 bases at J, with 9 bases in the middle. This CDR3 comprises 14 residues. Germline V gives CDR1 MNHNY, CDR2 SVGAGI (reference sequence). CDR3 in DNA: TGTGCCAGCAGTTACTCCACACCGGGAGATACGCAGTATTTT. It yields the protein CASSYSTPGDTQYF.

The genes are TRBV19 and TRBJ1-1; D remains unclear. CDR1 is LNHDA and CDR2 is SQIVND in the germline V gene (reference sequence). The CDR3 consists of 13 residues. Trimming removed 3 bases from V and 0 bases from J, with 5 bases in between. CDR3 protein: CASSMSLNTEAFF. The CDR3 DNA sequence: TGTGCCAGTAGTATGTCTCTGAACACTGAAGCTTTCTTT.

The chain combines TRBV15 with TRBJ1-5; D remains ambiguous. Trimming left V 4 bases short and J 0 bases short, with 13 bases between. Germline V gene lookup returns CDR1 LNHNV and CDR2 YYDKDF (reference sequence). The CDR3 runs to 16 residues. CDR3 in amino acids: CATSKRGGYSNQPQHF. The DNA for the CDR3 is TGTGCCACCAGCAAACGTGGCGGATATAGCAATCAGCCCCAGCATTTT.

This clone was counted only a few times. The chain employs TRBV6-1 and TRBJ1-4, with D perhaps TRBD1 (6 bases). This CDR3 has 13 residues. Germline lookup yields CDR1 MNHNS and CDR2 SASEGT. The V end lost 7 bases, the J end lost 9 bases, and 15 bases lay between the germline ends. The chain's CDR3 is CASIPGGLQKLFF. As DNA, the CDR3 is TGTGCCAGCATCCCCGGGGGGCTTCAAAAACTGTTTTTT.

V and J are TRBV19 and TRBJ1-2; perhaps TRBD1 as D (6 bases). Germline V gene data show CDR1 as LNHDA and CDR2 as SQIVND (reference sequence). Between the trimmed V and J ends, which lost 1 base and 0 bases, there was a span of 15 bases. This CDR3 has 17 amino acids. CDR3 protein: CASSIGGATGPNYGYTF. The CDR3, as DNA: TGTGCCAGTAGTATAGGTGGGGCGACAGGACCTAACTATGGCTACACCTTC.

The chain recombines TRBV30 with TRBJ2-1, with 8 bases identical to TRBD2. Per germline, CDR1 GTSNPN and CDR2 SVGIG (reference sequence). This CDR3 spans 12 amino acids. Trimming at V came to 2 bases and at J to 15 bases, leaving 9 bases not matched to a gene. The CDR3 bases are TGTGCCTGGAGTCCGACCGGGACTAGACTGTTCTTC. This encodes CAWSPTGTRLFF.

This clone showed up just a few times. The chain carries TRBV7-3 and TRBJ1-4; 9 bases line up with TRBD1. The trim removed 5 bases at V and 8 bases at J, leaving 12 bases unmatched. From germline, CDR1 is SGHTA and CDR2 FQGTGA. The CDR3 length is 16 residues. DNA of the CDR3: TGTGCCAGCAGCGGGGACAGGGTAGGGCGGGGGGAAAAACTGTTTTTT. Amino acid sequence: CASSGDRVGRGEKLFF. Combining the CDR3 with reference TRBV7-3 and TRBJ1-4 gives the whole variable domain GAGVSQTPSNKVTEKGKYVELRCDPISGHTALYWYRQSLGQGPEFLIYFQGTGAADDSGLPNDRFFAVRPEGSVSTLKIQRTERGDSAVYLCASSGDRVGRGEKLFFGSGTQLSVL.

CDR3 DNA sequence: TGCGCCAGCAGCCAAGATATATTTAGCTCCTACGAGCAGTACTTC. This sequence encodes CASSQDIFSSYEQYF. The chain joins TRBV4-1 to TRBJ2-7; no clear D gene. V lost 0 bases and J 0 bases, leaving 9 bases between the germline ends. This CDR3 has 15 residues. Germline CDR1 is MGHRA and CDR2 is YSYEKL.

The chain recombines TRBV5-1 with TRBJ1-1; 7 bases fit TRBD1. CDR3 length: 15 residues. Trimming removed 0 bases from V and 1 base from J; junction bases left unmatched: 3. Germline values: CDR1 SGHRS, CDR2 YFSETQ. The chain's CDR3 is CASSLAQGGNTEAFF. In nucleotides, the CDR3 is TGCGCCAGCAGCTTGGCTCAGGGGGGGAACACTGAAGCTTTCTTT.

The rearrangement joins TRBV29-1 to TRBJ2-7; D is ambiguous. This CDR3 has 11 amino acids. Germline V CDR1 and CDR2: SQVTM, ANQGSEA. Trimming stripped 6 bases from V and 3 bases from J, with 9 bases between. The chain's CDR3 is CSVVLRYEQYF. DNA of the CDR3: TGCAGCGTGGTACTGCGCTACGAGCAGTACTTC.

The chain employs TRBV30 and TRBJ2-1; TRBD2 aligns across 7 bases. Germline values: CDR1 GTSNPN, CDR2 SVGIG (reference sequence). The trim removed 6 bases at V and 0 bases at J, leaving 5 bases unmatched. The CDR3 has 14 amino acids. CDR3 coding DNA: TGTGCCTGTCCTAGCGGAAGCTCCTACAATGAGCAGTTCTTC. This sequence encodes CACPSGSSYNEQFF.

This clone was observed a single time. The genes are TRBV7-9 and TRBJ1-4; 8 bases align to TRBD1. From germline, CDR1 is SEHNR and CDR2 FQNEAQ (reference sequence). The CDR3 spans 14 residues. V lost 5 bases to trimming and J lost 5 bases; unmatched junction nucleotides: 4. The CDR3 loop reads CASSPTGGNEKLFF. CDR3 DNA sequence: TGTGCCAGCAGCCCCACAGGGGGGAATGAAAAACTGTTTTTT. The full variable domain, in which reference TRBV7-9 and TRBJ1-4 provide the parts outside the CDR3, is DTGVSQNPRHKITKRGQNVTFRCDPISEHNRLYWYRQTLGQGPEFLTYFQNEAQLEKSRLLSDRFSAERPKGSFSTLEIQRTEQGDSAMYLCASSPTGGNEKLFFGSGTQLSVL.

This sequence joins TRBV29-1 and TRBJ2-1; D may be TRBD2 (5 bases). Germline V gives CDR1 SQVTM, CDR2 ANQGSEA. V lost 3 bases to trimming and J lost 2 bases, with 8 bases between them. This CDR3 has 13 residues. CDR3 in DNA: TGCAGCGTTGACACTAGGACCTACAATGAGCAGTTCTTC. Translating gives CSVDTRTYNEQFF.

This chain connects TRBV30 to TRBJ1-1, with a possible D match to TRBD1 (5 bases). In germline, CDR1 is GTSNPN, CDR2 SVGIG (reference sequence). The CDR3 is 15 amino acids. The V end was cut by 3 bases, the J end by 1 base, with 15 bases between. The CDR3 DNA reads TGTGCCTGGAGGTATCGGAGGGGCCCGAACACTGAAGCTTTCTTT. Amino acids: CAWRYRRGPNTEAFF.

The CDR3 region has the DNA TGTGCCAGCAGAGAGACAGGGGGCTATGGCTACACCTTC. This translates into CASRETGGYGYTF. This sequence joins TRBV6-1 and TRBJ1-2; 9 bases fit TRBD1. Per germline, CDR1 MNHNS and CDR2 SASEGT. V gave up 6 bases and J gave up 4 bases; unmatched junction bases: 3. The length of the CDR3 is 13 residues.